The T cell receptor (beta chain) described here comes from a study of memory CD4+ T cells and cytomegalovirus serostatus. Single viable CD3+CD4+CD8-CD45RO+ cells were sorted as the memory CD4+ T cells. Assay used: immunoSEQ multiplex PCR; TCRdb lists only in-frame clones, some missing. This sample yields 45,000 to 55,000 clones, of which 70% to 80% are seen a single time; around 1.6% belongs to the top ten. Between the trimmed V and J ends, which lost 3 bases and 3 bases, there was a span of 14 bases. This CDR3 region has 15 residues. Per germline, CDR1 MDHEN and CDR2 SYDVKM. The clonotype was recovered from an adult in good health and CMV-seronegative. J is TRBJ1-2 and V is TRBV28, with no clear D. The sequencing sample was made of memory CD4+ T cells from blood. The CDR3 DNA reads TGTGCCAGCAGTTTTGGCCGGTGGGGTTACTATGGCTACACCTTC. Translation: CASSFGRWGYYGYTF.